This T cell receptor (beta chain) was captured in a study of OX40 agonist ivuxolimab in advanced cancers. The CDR3 covers 14 residues. Germline CDR1 LNHDA, CDR2 SQIVND (reference sequence). Trimming left V 7 bases short and J 2 bases short, with 14 bases between. Libraries were prepared by immunoSEQ multiplex PCR; TCRdb keeps only in-frame clonotypes and omits some of them. The sample holds roughly 70,000 clones; about 85% are singletons and the top ten take 0.67%. The material sequenced was CD4+ or CD8+ T cells sorted from blood, taken in a trial of the OX40 agonist ivuxolimab. This TCR was sampled from an adult with an advanced solid tumor such as melanoma, head and neck, liver or kidney cancer. The chain joins TRBV19 to TRBJ2-5, with a weak D call TRBD2 (7 bases). This CDR3 reads CASIGGGGQETQYF. The CDR3 DNA sequence: TGTGCCAGTATCGGGGGAGGGGGACAAGAGACCCAGTACTTC.